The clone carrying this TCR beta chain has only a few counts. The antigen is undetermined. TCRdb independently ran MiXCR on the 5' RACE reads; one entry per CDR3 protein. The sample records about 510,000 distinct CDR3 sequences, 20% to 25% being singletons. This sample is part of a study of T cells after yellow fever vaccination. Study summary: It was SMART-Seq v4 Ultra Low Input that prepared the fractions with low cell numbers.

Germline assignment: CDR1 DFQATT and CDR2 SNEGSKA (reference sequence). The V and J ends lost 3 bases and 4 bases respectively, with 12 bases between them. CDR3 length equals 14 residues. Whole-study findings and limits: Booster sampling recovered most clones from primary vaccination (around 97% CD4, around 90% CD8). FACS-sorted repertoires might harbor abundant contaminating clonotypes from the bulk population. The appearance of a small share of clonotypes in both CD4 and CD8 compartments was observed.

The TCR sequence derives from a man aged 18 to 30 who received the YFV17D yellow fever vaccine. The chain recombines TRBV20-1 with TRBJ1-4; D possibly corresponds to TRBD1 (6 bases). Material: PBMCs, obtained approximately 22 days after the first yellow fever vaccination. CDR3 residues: CSASGGAGNEKLFF. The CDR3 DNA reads TGCAGTGCTAGCGGGGGGGCCGGTAATGAAAAACTGTTTTTT.